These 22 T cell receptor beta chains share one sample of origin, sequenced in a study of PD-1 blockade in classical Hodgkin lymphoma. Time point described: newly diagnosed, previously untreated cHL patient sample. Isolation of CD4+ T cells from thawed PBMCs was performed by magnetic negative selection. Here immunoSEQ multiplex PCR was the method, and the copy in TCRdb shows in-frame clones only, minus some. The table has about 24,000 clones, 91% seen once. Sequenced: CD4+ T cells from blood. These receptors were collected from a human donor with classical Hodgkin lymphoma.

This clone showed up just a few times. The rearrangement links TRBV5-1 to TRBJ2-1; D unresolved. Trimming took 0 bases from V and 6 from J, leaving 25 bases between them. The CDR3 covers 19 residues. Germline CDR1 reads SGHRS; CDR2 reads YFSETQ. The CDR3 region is CASSLVSTTGLLLRNEQFF. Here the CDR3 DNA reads TGCGCCAGCAGCTTGGTTTCCACCACCGGGTTACTACTACGCAATGAGCAGTTCTTC.

CDR3 loop: CASSSGDRAYEQYF. The CDR3, as DNA: TGTGCCAGCAGTTCCGGGGACAGAGCCTACGAGCAGTACTTC. This chain links TRBV6-5 with TRBJ2-7; TRBD1 agrees at 7 bases. Germline assignment: CDR1 MNHEY and CDR2 SVGAGI. The V and J ends lost 4 bases and 2 bases, in that order; junction bases with no gene match: 5. This CDR3 has 14 residues.

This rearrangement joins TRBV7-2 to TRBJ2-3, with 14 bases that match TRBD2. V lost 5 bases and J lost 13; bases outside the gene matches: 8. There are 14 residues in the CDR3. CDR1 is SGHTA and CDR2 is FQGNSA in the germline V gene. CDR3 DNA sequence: TGTGCCAGCAGCAAAGGACTAGCGGGGGGTTCAGAGTATTTT. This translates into CASSKGLAGGSEYF.

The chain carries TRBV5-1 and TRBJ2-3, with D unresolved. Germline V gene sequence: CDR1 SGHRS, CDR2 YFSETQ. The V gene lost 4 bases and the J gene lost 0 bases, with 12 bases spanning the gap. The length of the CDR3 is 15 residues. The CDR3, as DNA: TGCGCCAGCAGCCTCCGGACCTCTAGCACAGATACGCAGTATTTT. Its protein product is CASSLRTSSTDTQYF. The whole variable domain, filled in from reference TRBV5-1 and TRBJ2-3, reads KAGVTQTPRYLIKTRGQQVTLSCSPISGHRSVSWYQQTPGQGLQFLFEYFSETQRNKGNFPGRFSGRQFSNSRSEMNVSTLELGDSALYLCASSLRTSSTDTQYFGPGTRLTVL.

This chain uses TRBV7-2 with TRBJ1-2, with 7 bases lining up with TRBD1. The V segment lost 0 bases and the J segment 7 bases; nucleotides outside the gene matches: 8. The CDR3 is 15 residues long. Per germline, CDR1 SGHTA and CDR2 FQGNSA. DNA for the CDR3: TGTGCCAGCAGCTTAGCTGGGCAGGGGGTAGGTGGCTACACCTTC. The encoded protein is CASSLAGQGVGGYTF.

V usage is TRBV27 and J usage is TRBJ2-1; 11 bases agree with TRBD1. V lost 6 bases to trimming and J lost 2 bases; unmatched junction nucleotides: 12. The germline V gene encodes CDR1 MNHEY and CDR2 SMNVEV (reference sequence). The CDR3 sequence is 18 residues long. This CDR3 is CASRPGQGARYAYNEQFF. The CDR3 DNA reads TGTGCCAGCAGACCCGGACAGGGGGCTCGGTACGCCTACAATGAGCAGTTCTTC.

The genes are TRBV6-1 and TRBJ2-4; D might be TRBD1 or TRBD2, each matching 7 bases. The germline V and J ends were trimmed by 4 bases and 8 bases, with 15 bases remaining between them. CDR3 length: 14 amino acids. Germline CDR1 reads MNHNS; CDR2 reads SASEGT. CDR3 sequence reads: CASSGDYRGDIQYF. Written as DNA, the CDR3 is TGTGCCAGCAGTGGGGACTACAGGGGCGACATTCAGTACTTC.

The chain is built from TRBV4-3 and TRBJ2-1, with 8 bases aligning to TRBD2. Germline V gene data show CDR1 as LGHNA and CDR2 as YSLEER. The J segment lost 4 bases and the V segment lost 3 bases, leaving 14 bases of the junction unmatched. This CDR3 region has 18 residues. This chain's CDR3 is CASSQEFTSGQLYNEQFF. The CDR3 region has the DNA TGCGCCAGCAGCCAGGAATTCACTAGCGGACAACTATACAATGAGCAGTTCTTC.

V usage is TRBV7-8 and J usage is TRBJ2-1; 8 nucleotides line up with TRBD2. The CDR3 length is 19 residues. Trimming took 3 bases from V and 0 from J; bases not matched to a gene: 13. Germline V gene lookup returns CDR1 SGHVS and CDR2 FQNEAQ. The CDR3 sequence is CASSFYLSGGAVSYNEQFF. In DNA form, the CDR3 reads TGTGCCAGCAGCTTTTATTTATCCGGGGGGGCCGTCTCCTACAATGAGCAGTTCTTC.

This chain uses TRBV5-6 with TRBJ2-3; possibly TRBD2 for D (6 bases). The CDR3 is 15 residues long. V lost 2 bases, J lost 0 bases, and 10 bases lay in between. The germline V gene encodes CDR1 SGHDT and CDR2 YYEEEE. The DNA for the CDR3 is TGTGCCAGCAGCTTCGGCGGGGCTAGCACAGATACGCAGTATTTT. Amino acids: CASSFGGASTDTQYF.

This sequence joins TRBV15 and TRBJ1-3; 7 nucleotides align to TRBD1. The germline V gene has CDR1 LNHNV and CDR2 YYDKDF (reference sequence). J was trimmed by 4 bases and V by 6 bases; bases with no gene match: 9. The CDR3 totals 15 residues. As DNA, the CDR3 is TGTGCCACCAGGGGAATCTGGACAGGCGGAAACACCATATATTTT. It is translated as CATRGIWTGGNTIYF.

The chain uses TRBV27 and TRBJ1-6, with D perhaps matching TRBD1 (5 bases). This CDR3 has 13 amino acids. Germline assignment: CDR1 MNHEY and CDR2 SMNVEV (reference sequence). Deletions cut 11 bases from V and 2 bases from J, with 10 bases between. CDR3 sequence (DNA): TGTGCCGCAAAAGGGGCCTATAATTCACCCCTCCACTTT. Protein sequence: CAAKGAYNSPLHF.

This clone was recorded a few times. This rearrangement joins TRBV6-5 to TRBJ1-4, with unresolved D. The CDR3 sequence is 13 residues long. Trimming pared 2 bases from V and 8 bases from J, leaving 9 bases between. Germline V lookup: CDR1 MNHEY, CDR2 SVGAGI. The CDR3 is CASSYRVEEKLFF. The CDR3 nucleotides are TGTGCCAGCAGTTACAGGGTGGAGGAAAAACTGTTTTTT.

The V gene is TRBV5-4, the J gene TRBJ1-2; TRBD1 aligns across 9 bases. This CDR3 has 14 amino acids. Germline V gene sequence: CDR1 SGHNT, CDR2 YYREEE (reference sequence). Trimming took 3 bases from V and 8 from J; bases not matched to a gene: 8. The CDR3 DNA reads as TGTGCCAGCAGCTCCGGACAGGGGTCGAGGGGCTACACCTTC. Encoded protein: CASSSGQGSRGYTF.

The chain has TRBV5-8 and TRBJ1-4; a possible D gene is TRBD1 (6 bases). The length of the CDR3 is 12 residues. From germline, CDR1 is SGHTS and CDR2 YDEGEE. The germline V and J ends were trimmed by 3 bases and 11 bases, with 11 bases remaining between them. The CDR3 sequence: CASSSDSGKLFF. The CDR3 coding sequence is TGTGCCAGCAGCTCGGACAGTGGGAAACTGTTTTTT.

The CDR3 reads CASSERWVRGEQYF. The CDR3 bases are TGTGCCAGCAGTGAGAGGTGGGTTAGGGGCGAGCAGTACTTC. The rearrangement joins TRBV2 to TRBJ2-7; tentatively, D is TRBD1 (5 bases). Deletions cut 3 bases from V and 6 bases from J, with 15 bases between. From germline, CDR1 is SNHLY and CDR2 FYNNEI. This CDR3 has 14 amino acids.

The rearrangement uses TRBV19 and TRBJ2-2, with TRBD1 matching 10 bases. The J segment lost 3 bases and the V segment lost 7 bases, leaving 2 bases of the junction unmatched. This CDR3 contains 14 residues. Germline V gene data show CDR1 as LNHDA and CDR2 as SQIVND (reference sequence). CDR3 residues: CASTGTGDTGELFF. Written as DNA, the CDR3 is TGTGCCAGTACCGGGACAGGGGACACCGGGGAGCTGTTTTTT.

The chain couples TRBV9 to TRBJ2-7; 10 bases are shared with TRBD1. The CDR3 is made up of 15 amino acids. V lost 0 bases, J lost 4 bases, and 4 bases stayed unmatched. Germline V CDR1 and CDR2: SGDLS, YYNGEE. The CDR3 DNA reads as TGTGCCAGCAGCGTAGGGGACAGGGGTGGGTACGAGCAGTACTTC. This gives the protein CASSVGDRGGYEQYF.

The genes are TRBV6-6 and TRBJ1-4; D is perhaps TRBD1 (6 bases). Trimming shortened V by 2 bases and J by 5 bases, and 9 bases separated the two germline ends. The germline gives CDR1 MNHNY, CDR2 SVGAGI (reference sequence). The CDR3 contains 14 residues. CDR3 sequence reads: CASSYGQFNEKLFF. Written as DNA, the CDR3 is TGTGCCAGCAGTTACGGACAGTTCAATGAAAAACTGTTTTTT.

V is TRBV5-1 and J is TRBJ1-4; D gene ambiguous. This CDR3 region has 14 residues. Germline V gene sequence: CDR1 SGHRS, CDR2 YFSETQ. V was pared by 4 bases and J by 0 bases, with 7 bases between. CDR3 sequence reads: CASSPGPTNEKLFF. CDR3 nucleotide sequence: TGCGCCAGCAGCCCAGGACCAACTAATGAAAAACTGTTTTTT. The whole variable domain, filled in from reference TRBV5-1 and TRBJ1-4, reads KAGVTQTPRYLIKTRGQQVTLSCSPISGHRSVSWYQQTPGQGLQFLFEYFSETQRNKGNFPGRFSGRQFSNSRSEMNVSTLELGDSALYLCASSPGPTNEKLFFGSGTQLSVL.

CDR3 loop: CASSQDLGQFYNEQFF. CDR3 nucleotides: TGTGCCAGCAGCCAAGACCTGGGACAGTTCTACAATGAGCAGTTCTTC. The J gene is TRBJ2-1, the V gene TRBV14; TRBD1 matches at 7 bases. Looked up from germline, CDR1 is SGHDN and CDR2 is FVKESK. Losses at the gene ends were 0 bases for V and 3 bases for J; bases not matched to a gene: 5. CDR3 size: 16 residues.

The CDR3 DNA sequence: TGCGCCAGCAGAAGGGTGTCAGATCCGTACCAAGAGACCCAGTACTTC. Its protein is CASRRVSDPYQETQYF. V usage is TRBV23-1 and J usage is TRBJ2-5; D remains ambiguous. TRBV23-1 is an ORF for which the function is uncertain. The V end lost 6 bases, the J end lost 0 bases, and 17 bases lay between the germline ends. The CDR3 contains 16 residues.